Reported below is one T cell receptor beta chain. Its antigen is unknown. Base qualities are not recorded, but no much larger clone differs from it by a single base. The CDR3 has 15 amino acids, counting the end cysteine and phenylalanine. Left in the record is the CDR3 DNA by itself, 45 bases read in frame from the first base. Taken from the germline V gene, the CDR1 and CDR2 loops are SNHLY and FYNNEI. V is pruned by 2 bases and J by 3 bases, leaving 6 bases of the junction without a gene match. The sample is drawn from a study of T cells after yellow fever vaccination (dated by TCRdb to about 2019). In the study overall: The SMART-Seq v4 Ultra Low Input RNA kit was used to prepare libraries from fractions with low cell numbers. Blood samples were taken at several timepoints before and after primary and secondary immunization, and bulk PBMC replicates and cell subsets were isolated. To follow T-cell clones before and after primary and booster YFV17D yellow fever vaccination, bulk TCR alpha and beta repertoires were sequenced over time. The cohort comprised two healthy male donors, one aged 18 to 30 and one aged 30 to 39 years.

What the treatment or condition label conveys for this sample: live attenuated yellow fever vaccine strain. Two biological replicates of bulk PBMCs were collected at each blood-draw timepoint. A standard Ficoll-Paque protocol was used to isolate PBMCs from peripheral blood. TriZol was used to extract RNA from bulk PBMCs, from CD4 and CD8 fractions, and from dextramer-positive and dextramer-negative fractions. Synthesis of TCR cDNA relied on 5'RACE template switching, a step that introduced a universal primer site along with unique molecular identifiers. cDNA synthesis was primed from both the TCR alpha and TCR beta constant segments. Library amplification used two PCR steps, and the second PCR step added sample barcodes and sequencing adapters. Sequencing of libraries was done on Illumina HiSeq 2500 (2x100 bp) or NovaSeq (2x150 bp). Under the source paper's analysis protocol: Reads were demultiplexed and collapsed into UMI consensus sequences with MIGEC, and V(D)J alignment was performed with MiXCR. Using edgeR on replicate PBMC samples, clonotypes were called vaccine-responding if FDR was below 0.01 and the log2 fold change was above 5 up to day 15. Bulk clonotypes were assigned CD4 or CD8 identity according to which sequenced CD4 or CD8 repertoire held them at higher abundance. TCRdb reprocessing: public reads trimmed at Q25 with fastp, clones called with MiXCR, in-frame beta chains kept. Each entry is one CDR3 protein sequence, shown with its most common DNA and genes. The V and J calls here are based on TCRdb, not the publication. The sample table contains a few hundred thousand distinct CDR3 sequences; only one count was recorded for roughly 8.6% of them. The top ten clonotypes cover about 16% of the sample.

General findings and caveats noted by the study authors: A small fraction of clonotypes appeared in both the CD4 and CD8 compartments, likely as a result of convergent recombination. FACS-sorted repertoires could contain abundant contaminating clonotypes from the bulk population, so computational filtering was required. Most clones expanded after primary vaccination were re-detected after the booster (around 96% of CD4 and more than 70% of CD8), suggesting broad memory maintenance. Because the study included only a couple of donors, the extent to which the findings can be generalized is limited. Compared with the primary T-cell response, the secondary T-cell response was weaker but faster, peaking on day 5 rather than day 15.

The sample was PBMCs, taken 35 to 50 days after the first yellow fever vaccination. The receptor comes from a young man who received the YFV17D yellow fever vaccine. The sequence is built from TRBV2 and TRBJ2-7; TRBD2 fits 8 bases in the junction. The base sequence is TGTGCCAGCAGTGAAAGCCCCGGGGGGGGCTACGAGCAGTACTTC. Translated, it reads CASSESPGGGYEQYF.